Listed below are T cell receptor beta chains from one sample, sequenced in a study of vaccination and CD4 T cells after COVID-19. No cognate antigen is known for these TCRs. One entry per CDR3 protein, called by TCRdb with MiXCR from the PCR reads. The table records about 25,000 distinct CDR3 sequences, 67% of them present only once. Sequencing was performed on CD4+ T cells from blood, cultured in vitro, taken after SARS-CoV-2 vaccination. Every receptor here comes from a human donor who received a COVID-19 vaccine. Both conserved end residues are part of each CDR3. D genes are given only for firm matches. Some rows have no size entry. The others give once, few or many, or a class for an expanded clone.

cdr3_aa cdr3_nt j_call v_call d_call clone_size
CATSGEGMAGANVLTF TGTGCCACCAGTGGGGAGGGGATGGCCGGGGCCAACGTCCTGACTTTC TRBJ2-6 TRBV24-1 TRBD2 -
CSVATGGSVASPLHF TGCAGCGTGGCCACAGGGGGATCAGTAGCCTCACCCCTCCACTTT TRBJ1-6 TRBV29-1 TRBD1 -
CASSQGGAQQETQYF TGCGCCAGCAGCCAAGGGGGAGCGCAACAAGAGACCCAGTACTTC TRBJ2-5 TRBV4-1 - -
CATSDSGTGVSGANVLTF TGTGCCACCAGTGATTCGGGGACAGGGGTCTCTGGGGCCAACGTCCTGACTTTC TRBJ2-6 TRBV24-1 TRBD1 -
CSAKSGQPPAGPLHF TGCAGTGCTAAATCGGGACAGCCCCCTGCCGGGCCCCTCCACTTT TRBJ1-6 TRBV20-1 TRBD1 -
CSARGSGRDTQYF TGCAGTGCTAGAGGTTCGGGCCGCGATACGCAGTATTTT TRBJ2-3 TRBV20-1 - -
CASSQELPGQGHYGYTF TGTGCCAGCAGCCAAGAGCTACCGGGACAGGGGCACTATGGCTACACCTTC TRBJ1-2 TRBV14 TRBD1 -
CSAKTGEGVGNQPQHF TGCAGTGCGAAGACAGGGGAGGGGGTCGGCAATCAGCCCCAGCATTTT TRBJ1-5 TRBV20-1 TRBD1 -
CATSDPPRAGVFYNEQFF TGTGCCACCAGTGATCCCCCTCGGGCAGGGGTATTCTACAATGAGCAGTTCTTC TRBJ2-1 TRBV24-1 - -
CASSISRGSRTDTQYF TGTGCCAGTAGTATTAGTCGAGGGTCCCGCACAGATACGCAGTATTTT TRBJ2-3 TRBV19 - -
CATSRDMGGRQPQHF TGTGCCACCAGCAGAGATATGGGGGGCAGGCAGCCCCAGCATTTT TRBJ1-5 TRBV15 - -
CASRDTPGTGELFF TGTGCCAGCAGGGACACCCCAGGGACCGGGGAGCTGTTTTTT TRBJ2-2 TRBV2 - -
CSARPPSGVAGNTIYF TGCAGTGCTCGACCCCCCTCGGGGGTCGCAGGAAACACCATATATTTT TRBJ1-3 TRBV20-1 - few
CAWSPGLTTDTQYF TGTGCCTGGAGCCCGGGACTCACCACAGATACGCAGTATTTT TRBJ2-3 TRBV30 - -
CSARSLGGRGYTF TGCAGTGCTAGATCTCTGGGCGGACGGGGCTACACCTTC TRBJ1-2 TRBV20-1 - -
CASRTRTPGGGKGYTDTQYF TGTGCCAGCAGGACTAGAACTCCTGGGGGGGGAAAAGGCTACACAGATACGCAGTATTTT TRBJ2-3 TRBV12-3/TRBV12-4 TRBD2 few
CASSLTSGETQYF TGTGCCAGCAGCTTGACATCTGGAGAGACCCAGTACTTC TRBJ2-5 TRBV7-8 - few
CASSLYRGEKLFF TGTGCCAGCTCACTCTATCGGGGGGAAAAACTGTTTTTT TRBJ1-4 TRBV18 - -
CASSFAQQETQYF TGTGCCAGCAGTTTTGCCCAACAAGAGACCCAGTACTTC TRBJ2-5 TRBV27 - -
CSARDHRGDTDTQYF TGCAGTGCTAGAGATCATCGGGGGGACACAGATACGCAGTATTTT TRBJ2-3 TRBV20-1 TRBD2 -
CASSPQYEQYF TGTGCCAGCAGCCCACAATACGAGCAGTACTTC TRBJ2-7 TRBV7-3 - -
CASSLGEPEAFF TGTGCCAGCTCCTTAGGGGAACCTGAAGCTTTCTTT TRBJ1-1 TRBV6-1 - once
CASSLGTGPLYEQYF TGTGCCAGCAGCTTAGGAACAGGACCCCTCTACGAGCAGTACTTC TRBJ2-7 TRBV7-6 - few
CASRGGGQETQYF TGTGCCAGCAGGGGGGGGGGCCAAGAGACCCAGTACTTC TRBJ2-5 TRBV2 TRBD2 -
CASSPGTGGNNGYTF TGTGCCAGCAGCCCTGGGACAGGGGGCAACAATGGCTACACCTTC TRBJ1-2 TRBV7-9 TRBD1 -
CASSLKRGGRTDTQYF TGTGCCAGCAGCCTGAAGCGGGGGGGTCGCACAGATACGCAGTATTTT TRBJ2-3 TRBV11-2 TRBD2 -
CASSLKGGVTQYF TGTGCCAGCAGCTTAAAGGGGGGTGTGACCCAGTACTTC TRBJ2-5 TRBV7-2 - few
CASSSMRGGTEAFF TGCGCCAGCAGCTCAATGAGGGGGGGCACTGAAGCTTTCTTT TRBJ1-1 TRBV5-1 - -
CSALTSGGYNEQFF TGCAGTGCTCTGACTAGCGGGGGTTACAATGAGCAGTTCTTC TRBJ2-1 TRBV20-1 TRBD2 -
CASKWLETQYF TGTGCCAGCAAGTGGTTGGAGACCCAGTACTTC TRBJ2-5 TRBV6-1 - -
CASSAAGSPYNEQFF TGTGCCAGCAGTGCAGCCGGTAGCCCCTACAATGAGCAGTTCTTC TRBJ2-1 TRBV6-1 - -
CASSLGQNQPQHF TGTGCCAGCAGCTTAGGCCAGAATCAGCCCCAGCATTTT TRBJ1-5 TRBV7-8 - few
CAWSVTGPYEQYF TGTGCCTGGAGTGTTACGGGGCCCTACGAGCAGTACTTC TRBJ2-7 TRBV30 - -
CASSLSSHSPLHF TGTGCCAGCAGCTTATCCAGCCACAGCCCTCTCCACTTT TRBJ1-6 TRBV7-3 - -
CAWRGMNYNSPLHF TGTGCCTGGAGGGGGATGAATTATAATTCACCCCTCCACTTT TRBJ1-6 TRBV30 - -
CASSYRGYTGELFF TGTGCCAGCAGTTACAGGGGTTACACCGGGGAGCTGTTTTTT TRBJ2-2 TRBV28 TRBD1 -
CATSETGTDTGELFF TGTGCCACCAGTGAGACCGGGACAGACACCGGGGAGCTGTTTTTT TRBJ2-2 TRBV24-1 TRBD1 few
CASSLRGRSSGELFF TGTGCCAGCAGCTTACGGGGGCGCAGCTCAGGGGAGCTGTTTTTT TRBJ2-2 TRBV7-9 - few
CASTPGPNSPLHF TGCGCCAGCACCCCGGGGCCTAATTCACCCCTCCACTTT TRBJ1-6 TRBV5-1 - once
CASSPPFRQGNTIYF TGTGCCAGCAGCCCGCCCTTTAGACAAGGAAACACCATATATTTT TRBJ1-3 TRBV7-9 - -
CASSYPLATGELFF TGTGCCAGCAGTTACCCGTTGGCCACCGGGGAGCTGTTTTTT TRBJ2-2 TRBV6-5 - -